What follows is one T cell receptor (beta chain) and its context. The trim removed 4 bases at V and 5 bases at J, leaving 0 bases unmatched. The CDR3 consists of 12 residues. Looked up from germline, CDR1 is ENHRY and CDR2 is SYGVKD. Produced via immunoSEQ multiplex PCR; TCRdb's table is partial and in-frame only. The top ten clones hold approximately 14% of a sample with 80,000 to 100,000 clones, around 88% of them seen once. This specimen comes from a study of control samples from healthy donors and cancer patients. The TCR was taken from a man aged 25-40 years in good health. The material sequenced was blood. The chain is built from TRBV10-3 and TRBJ2-5; TRBD1 matches 8 bases. Written as DNA, the CDR3 is TGTGCCATCAGTGGGACAGGGGAGACCCAGTACTTC. Its protein is CAISGTGETQYF.